The 11 T cell receptor beta chains below were found in one sample sequenced in a study of blood T cell repertoires in COVID-19. Measured with immunoSEQ multiplex PCR; TCRdb has only the in-frame clones, and not every one. The data contain around 280,000 clones, about nine tenths of them singletons. The sample taken for sequencing was PBMCs or T cells enriched from blood (not recorded which). These receptors were taken from a woman aged 40 to 55 who had recovered from COVID-19.

This clone was observed once. This chain links TRBV5-6 with TRBJ2-4, with D perhaps TRBD1 (6 bases). Germline V gene data show CDR1 as SGHDT and CDR2 as YYEEEE. V lost 4 bases, J lost 9 bases, and 17 bases lay in between. The CDR3 has 14 residues. CDR3 protein: CASSPKTGGGIQYF. DNA of the CDR3: TGTGCCAGCAGCCCCAAGACAGGAGGCGGCATTCAGTACTTC.

The rearrangement uses TRBV2 and TRBJ1-1; TRBD1 matches 10 bases. The V and J ends lost 4 bases and 8 bases, in that order; junction bases with no gene match: 4. The CDR3 sequence is 13 residues long. The V gene's germline CDR1 is SNHLY and CDR2 FYNNEI. CDR3: CASSVDRGREAFF. In DNA, the CDR3 is TGTGCCAGCAGTGTCGACAGGGGGCGAGAAGCTTTCTTT.

The chain has TRBV7-2 and TRBJ1-4; weak D call: TRBD1 (6 bases). The CDR3 contains 16 residues. CDR1 and CDR2 from the germline V gene are SGHTA and FQGNSA. V lost 5 bases, J lost 0 bases, and 13 bases lay in between. CDR3 sequence: CASSSGTFATNEKLFF. The CDR3 nucleotides read TGTGCCAGCAGCAGCGGGACATTTGCAACTAATGAAAAACTGTTTTTT.

The count of this clone is one. The V call is TRBV7-9, the J call TRBJ2-7; D is undetermined. The V end was cut by 1 base, the J end by 0 bases, with 7 bases between. Germline V gives CDR1 SEHNR, CDR2 FQNEAQ (reference sequence). The CDR3 length is 14 residues. The DNA for the CDR3 is TGTGCCAGCAGCTTAGTCCCTACCTCCTACGAGCAGTACTTC. Residues: CASSLVPTSYEQYF. Filled out from reference TRBV7-9 and TRBJ2-7, the complete variable domain reads DTGVSQNPRHKITKRGQNVTFRCDPISEHNRLYWYRQTLGQGPEFLTYFQNEAQLEKSRLLSDRFSAERPKGSFSTLEIQRTEQGDSAMYLCASSLVPTSYEQYFGPGTRLTVT.

The CDR3 sequence is CASSGQKNTEAFF. In DNA, the CDR3 is TGTGCCAGTAGTGGACAGAAGAACACTGAAGCTTTCTTT. V and J are TRBV19 and TRBJ1-1; a weak D match, TRBD1 (6 bases). Trimming removed 5 bases from V and 1 base from J, with 8 bases in between. Per the germline V gene, CDR1 is LNHDA and CDR2 is SQIVND (reference sequence). CDR3 length equals 13 residues.

The chain joins TRBV5-4 to TRBJ2-5; TRBD2 agrees at 7 bases. Germline values: CDR1 SGHNT, CDR2 YYREEE (reference sequence). The CDR3 has 14 amino acids. The J segment lost 0 bases and the V segment lost 3 bases, leaving 2 bases of the junction unmatched. The CDR3 coding sequence is TGTGCCAGCAGCTCCGGGACTAACCAAGAGACCCAGTACTTC. Protein product: CASSSGTNQETQYF.

This chain links TRBV5-4 with TRBJ1-1; 8 bases line up with TRBD1. Germline lookup yields CDR1 SGHNT and CDR2 YYREEE (reference sequence). V shed 3 bases and J 3 bases; nucleotides not matched to a gene: 1. CDR3 length equals 13 residues. The DNA of the CDR3 is TGTGCCAGCAGCTGGGACAGGCACACTGAAGCTTTCTTT. Its translation is CASSWDRHTEAFF.

The chain carries TRBV7-2 and TRBJ2-3; TRBD2 matches 10 bases. Trimming at V came to 4 bases and at J to 2 bases, leaving 12 bases not matched to a gene. The CDR3 sequence is 18 residues long. From germline, CDR1 is SGHTA and CDR2 FQGNSA. The CDR3: CASSSGLAARAFTDTQYF. The CDR3 nucleotides read TGTGCCAGCAGCTCCGGACTAGCGGCACGGGCTTTCACAGATACGCAGTATTTT.

The genes are TRBV11-2 and TRBJ2-4, with 11 bases matching TRBD2. Per germline, CDR1 SGHAT and CDR2 FQNNGV. V dropped 2 bases and J dropped 7; count of bases not matched to a gene: 1. There are 14 residues in the CDR3. The DNA for the CDR3 is TGTGCCAGCAGCTTACCTAGCGGGGGGAACATTCAGTACTTC. It codes for CASSLPSGGNIQYF.

This clone came up once. V gene TRBV18 combines with J gene TRBJ1-1, with D unclear. CDR1 KGHSH and CDR2 LQKENI come from the germline V gene. The CDR3 extends over 15 amino acids. V gave up 1 base and J gave up 3 bases, with 12 bases separating them. The CDR3 DNA sequence: TGTGCCAGCTCACCACAAAATCGGGATCACACTGAAGCTTTCTTT. Translating gives CASSPQNRDHTEAFF. The entire variable domain, with the rest obtained from reference TRBV18 and TRBJ1-1, is as follows: NAGVMQNPRHLVRRRGQEARLRCSPMKGHSHVYWYRQLPEEGLKFMVYLQKENIIDESGMPKERFSAEFPKEGPSILRIQQVVRGDSAAYFCASSPQNRDHTEAFFGQGTRLTVV.

The rearrangement links TRBV10-3 to TRBJ1-1, with TRBD1 matching over 9 bases. The CDR3 is 13 residues long. V shed 8 bases, J shed 1 base, and the junction held 2 bases outside the gene matches. Germline values: CDR1 ENHRY, CDR2 SYGVKD. Written as DNA, the CDR3 is TGTGCCATCGGGACAGGGACGAACACTGAAGCTTTCTTT. Amino acids: CAIGTGTNTEAFF.